A selection of T cell receptor beta chains follows, all from one sample in a study of early T cells in non-severe SARS-CoV-2 infection. TCRdb ran MiXCR on the 5' RACE reads and lists one entry per CDR3 protein. Counted here are 25,000 to 30,000 distinct CDR3 sequences, around 5.4% occurring once; the ten biggest clones make up approximately 5.5%. The sequenced sample consisted of whole blood. The receptors shown here come from an adult who was a healthcare worker with PCR-confirmed SARS-CoV-2 infection or an uninfected control (not recorded which). Both conserved end residues are trimmed from each CDR3. A D gene is named only where the DNA matches it firmly. Clone size is not always given. Where it is, it says once, few, many or a class for expanded clones.

D gene | V gene | clone size | CDR3 protein
TRBD2 | TRBV19 | few | ASSIGGSEQF
. | TRBV7-2 | . | ASSPFGTYEQY
. | TRBV11-2 | many | ASQVGSGNEQF
. | TRBV12-3/TRBV12-4 | many | ASSLAGGTEAF
. | TRBV5-1 | once | ASSFRTRGNTGELL
. | TRBV23-1 | many | ASSQHRQTQETQY
. | TRBV20-1 | many | SARGTDDGYT
. | TRBV12-3/TRBV12-4 | many | ASSQWGKGANVLT
. | TRBV6-5 | . | ASSYSSPVGSNEQF
. | TRBV3-1 | many | ASSQDGENTEAF
. | TRBV4-1 | many | ASMPAATGNTEAF
TRBD1 | TRBV20-1 | . | SAIGAGGLWTEAF
TRBD2 | TRBV9 | few | ASSPGTSRTDTQY
. | TRBV6-2/TRBV6-3 | medium-sized | ASKAGSSYEQY
TRBD2 | TRBV4-3 | large | ASSHTSGEETQY
TRBD1 | TRBV6-6 | many | ASILTGQGWSEAF
. | TRBV7-3 | many | ASSLVGAAADTQY
. | TRBV20-1 | medium-sized | SARESDEQY
TRBD1 | TRBV7-6 | few | ASSLALPGQGHTEAF
. | TRBV19 | many | ASRIAVSSYEQY
TRBD1 | TRBV24-1 | . | ATVGDRAYEQY
TRBD1 | TRBV27 | . | ASSLRDRARSNTEAF
. | TRBV10-3 | . | AAIGGATREQY